This passage covers 14 T cell receptor beta chains from one sample sequenced in a study of T cells after yellow fever vaccination. TCRdb reprocessed the 5' RACE reads via MiXCR and lists one record per CDR3 protein. The table includes hundreds of thousands of distinct CDR3 sequences, roughly a sixth detected once. Specimen: PBMCs, collected before the yellow fever booster vaccination. The origin of the receptors is a man aged 18 to 30 who received the YFV17D yellow fever vaccine.

The chain employs TRBV7-9 and TRBJ2-7, with D perhaps matching TRBD1 (7 bases). V shed 1 base and J shed 2 bases, with 12 bases lying between them. Germline CDR1 and CDR2: SEHNR and FQNEAQ (reference sequence). The CDR3 covers 15 residues. The chain's CDR3 is CASSLGAGGPYEQYV. In DNA form, the CDR3 reads TGTGCCAGCAGCTTAGGGGCAGGGGGGCCCTACGAGCAGTACGTC.

This clonotype came up a few times. The V gene is TRBV4-3, the J gene TRBJ1-2; unclear D gene. The CDR3 has 14 amino acids. Looked up from germline, CDR1 is LGHNA and CDR2 is YSLEER. The V and J ends lost 0 bases and 4 bases respectively, with 9 bases between them. The CDR3 reads CASSQDATGYGYTF. CDR3 nucleotide sequence: TGCGCCAGCAGCCAAGATGCAACGGGCTATGGCTACACCTTC.

This clonotype was detected only a few times. The chain joins TRBV5-1 to TRBJ2-2; no definite D call. The CDR3 runs 14 residues. Germline CDR1 and CDR2: SGHRS and YFSETQ. V lost 5 bases and J 8 bases, leaving 16 bases between the germline ends. CDR3 DNA sequence: TGCGCCAGCAGACCGACGCCTATCCCAGGGGAGCTGTTTTTT. Translation: CASRPTPIPGELFF.

The CDR3 loop reads CASSEVGETPAFF. The CDR3 coding sequence is TGTGCCAGCAGTGAAGTGGGAGAAACCCCAGCTTTCTTT. The rearrangement joins TRBV6-1 to TRBJ1-1; D is uncertain. This CDR3 spans 13 amino acids. In germline, CDR1 is MNHNS, CDR2 SASEGT. Trimming shortened V by 1 base and J by 10 bases, and 13 bases separated the two germline ends.

This clonotype was picked up a small number of times. V gene TRBV6-2 or TRBV6-3 combines with J gene TRBJ2-7, with D possibly being TRBD2 (6 bases). CDR1 and CDR2 (germline): MNHEY, SVGEGT. V lost 2 bases and J lost 6, with 11 bases in between. CDR3 length equals 13 residues. CDR3 DNA sequence: TGTGCCAGCAGTTACGGGGGGAGGACCGAGCAGTACGTC. This gives the protein CASSYGGRTEQYV.

The chain carries TRBV12-3 or TRBV12-4 and TRBJ1-6; the D gene is possibly TRBD1 (5 bases). This CDR3 has 14 residues. With 3 bases removed from V and 12 bases from J, the gap between germline ends came to 15 bases. CDR3 amino acids: CASSLNLGTGPLHF. The DNA for the CDR3 is TGTGCCAGCAGTTTGAATCTAGGGACGGGACCCCTCCACTTT.

The chain recombines TRBV6-5 with TRBJ2-4; 7 bases fit TRBD1. Germline CDR1 reads MNHEY; CDR2 reads SVGAGI. The CDR3 is 12 residues long. Trimming cost V 6 bases and J 4 bases; bases outside gene matches: 0. The CDR3 bases are TGTGCCAGCAGGGACAGGAAAAACATTCAGTACTTC. As protein: CASRDRKNIQYF.

V usage is TRBV15 and J usage is TRBJ1-1, with 8 nucleotides matching TRBD1. The V segment lost 6 bases and the J segment 3 bases; nucleotides outside the gene matches: 9. The CDR3 consists of 15 residues. Germline-derived CDR1 and CDR2 are LNHNV and YYDKDF (reference sequence). In DNA, the CDR3 is TGTGCCACCAGTTATATGGACAGGGAGGACACTGAAGCTTTCTTT. The encoded protein is CATSYMDREDTEAFF.

Written as DNA, the CDR3 is TGCAGTGCCCTTGGGGCAGGGAACTCACCCCTCCACTTT. Amino acids: CSALGAGNSPLHF. The gene calls are TRBV20-1 and TRBJ1-6, with TRBD1 as a possible D gene (5 bases). This CDR3 has 13 residues. From germline, CDR1 is DFQATT and CDR2 SNEGSKA (reference sequence). Trimming took off 6 bases at V and 10 bases at J, with 16 bases between the two ends.

In its sample, this clonotype was seen a few times. The V call is TRBV7-9, the J call TRBJ1-2, with unresolved D. V was trimmed by 1 base and J by 3 bases, leaving 6 bases between them. The CDR3 spans 13 residues. Germline lookup yields CDR1 SEHNR and CDR2 FQNEAQ (reference sequence). The CDR3 sequence: CASSLGIDYGYTF. DNA for the CDR3: TGTGCCAGCAGCTTAGGGATCGACTATGGCTACACCTTC. The whole variable domain, remainder taken from reference TRBV7-9 and TRBJ1-2, is DTGVSQNPRHKITKRGQNVTFRCDPISEHNRLYWYRQTLGQGPEFLTYFQNEAQLEKSRLLSDRFSAERPKGSFSTLEIQRTEQGDSAMYLCASSLGIDYGYTFGSGTRLTVV.

This clonotype was detected a few times. The rearrangement uses TRBV27 and TRBJ2-3, with D unclear. The V gene lost 7 bases and the J gene lost 6 bases, with 11 bases spanning the gap. This CDR3 region has 12 residues. The V gene's germline CDR1 is MNHEY and CDR2 SMNVEV (reference sequence). This CDR3 reads CASTTRSDTQYF. The CDR3 coding sequence is TGTGCCAGCACTACTCGTTCGGATACGCAGTATTTT.

The chain recombines TRBV19 with TRBJ2-2; unclear D gene. There are 12 residues in the CDR3. Looked up from germline, CDR1 is LNHDA and CDR2 is SQIVND (reference sequence). Trimming stripped 3 bases from V and 14 bases from J, with 13 bases between. The CDR3 reads CASSIAVSPLFF. DNA for the CDR3: TGTGCCAGTAGTATTGCGGTTTCCCCACTGTTTTTT. The variable domain in full, with the rest retrieved from reference TRBV19 and TRBJ2-2, is DGGITQSPKYLFRKEGQNVTLSCEQNLNHDAMYWYRQDPGQGLRLIYYSQIVNDFQKGDIAEGYSVSREKKESFPLTVTSAQKNPTAFYLCASSIAVSPLFFGEGSRLTVL.

The chain is built from TRBV6-5 and TRBJ2-7, with a weak D call TRBD1 (7 bases). CDR3 length equals 15 residues. The V end lost 6 bases, the J end lost 2 bases, and 17 bases lay between the germline ends. Germline CDR1 MNHEY, CDR2 SVGAGI. CDR3 protein: CASSRGTAAPYEQYV. CDR3 coding DNA: TGTGCCAGCAGCCGCGGGACAGCGGCCCCCTACGAGCAGTACGTC.

This clonotype was seen a handful of times. The V gene is TRBV18, the J gene TRBJ2-2; weak D call: TRBD2 (5 bases). The CDR3 spans 14 residues. Trimming left V 5 bases short and J 5 bases short, with 12 bases between. Germline-derived CDR1 and CDR2 are KGHSH and LQKENI. CDR3 coding DNA: TGTGCCAGCTCAATAGGAGGAGAGACCGGGGAGCTGTTTTTT. It translates to CASSIGGETGELFF.